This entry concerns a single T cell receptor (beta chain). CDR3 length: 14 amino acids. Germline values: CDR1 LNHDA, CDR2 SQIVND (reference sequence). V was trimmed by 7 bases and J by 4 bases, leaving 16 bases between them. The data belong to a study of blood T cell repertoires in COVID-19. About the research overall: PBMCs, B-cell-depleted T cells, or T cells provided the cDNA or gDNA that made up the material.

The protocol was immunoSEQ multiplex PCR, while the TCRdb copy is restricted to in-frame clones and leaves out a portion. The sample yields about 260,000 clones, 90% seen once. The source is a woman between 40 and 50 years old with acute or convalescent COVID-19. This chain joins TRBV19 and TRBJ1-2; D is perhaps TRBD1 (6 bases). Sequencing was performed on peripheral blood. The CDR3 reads CASISLQGGYGYTF. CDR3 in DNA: TGTGCCAGTATAAGCCTACAGGGTGGCTATGGCTACACCTTC.